This T cell receptor (beta chain) was sequenced during a study of cytomegalovirus exposure and HLA in healthy donors (dated by TCRdb to 2017 to 2019). Regarding the study in general: An earlier analysis of approximately 640 of the donors reported about 250 Gb of sequence data and around 120 million unique TCR beta sequences from 150 million to 200 million T cells. Among around 400 genotyped donors of the cohort, an average of about 240,000 unique TCR beta nucleotide sequences were sequenced per donor, roughly a sixth of them non-productive. In the later analysis, no new phenotypic data were used to find candidate immune exposures; instead, reliance was placed on TCR beta sequences and their occurrence across donors. An earlier analysis of several hundred of the donors applied high-throughput TCR beta sequencing to assess whether each TCR beta V gene segment acted as functional or pseudogenic. A later genetic analysis used genome-wide SNP genotypes for about three fifths of the 666 donors, treating that subset as a discovery cohort. In a later analysis, previously published TCR beta repertoires from several hundred donors were re-analyzed and high-resolution HLA genotyping was added so that TCR occurrence patterns could be studied. The aim of the study was to test whether cataloging public T cell receptors could identify signatures of past pathogen exposure. A separate validation cohort of about 110 different subjects was used in addition to the approximately 610-subject first cohort. To predict cytomegalovirus infection status, the study combined high-throughput TCR immunosequencing, statistical association of individual TCRs with disease status, and machine learning. The T cell repertoires of 670 or so subjects were profiled by immunosequencing and related to cytomegalovirus serostatus. Typing coverage varied by locus: roughly 620-640 donors for A, B, C, DRB1 and DQB1; roughly 500 for DQA1; approximately 570 for DPA1; around 450 for DPB1. Every repertoire in the discovery cohort had been generated on one and the same sequencing platform. Roughly 300 gigabases of sequencing data and 91 million or so unique TCR sequences made up an early release that covered several hundred HLA-typed donors. Of the approximately 400 genotyped donors, 65% to 90% fell in the genetic ancestry cluster associated with self-reported Caucasian donors. Alongside the repertoire data, information on donor age, sex, ethnicity and CMV serostatus was compiled. Both class I and class II loci were covered by HLA typing, at four-digit resolution. A handful of DR-DQ haplotypes were handled as single units for association and clustering because linkage in the cohort was strong.

Results the study describes overall, beyond this receptor: Linkage disequilibrium might explain the correlated functional status among segregating V segments, but an unknown experimental factor could not be excluded. The presence/absence analyses assumed that sequencing depth was roughly uniform across donors, and that assumption may not be true. Some IMGT-functional V segments, including TRBV6-2 and TRBV6-3, could not be distinguished by the 87-base-pair reads and were therefore excluded. This cohort had only TCR beta chains sequenced, and the lack of alpha or paired-chain data limited which features could be detected. Assigning TCR associations to individual alleles was difficult when HLA alleles, especially DR and DQ, strongly co-occurred. At a false discovery rate of 0.05, a later analysis linked around 15,000 TCR beta sequences to specific HLA alleles. Because HLA typing was unavailable for some donors at each locus, only the typed subset was used in association tests. Cytomegalovirus status was reported to be diagnosed by the classifier with high specificity and sensitivity in both the original and validation cohorts. An association between a missense DCLRE1C variant and V-gene and J-gene trimming of TCR beta chains was found in a later genetic analysis and replicated in an independent cohort. A later genetic analysis reported fewer N-insertions in productive TCRs among donors in an Asian-associated ancestry cluster than the roughly 700-donor mean. Over 15 rarely observed V segments, including chromosome 9 orphons, were excluded from the earlier analysis of just under 600 of the donors because counts were too low. A later analysis found that most CMV-associated TCR beta chains appeared HLA-restricted, with HLA associations seemingly driven largely by CMV exposure. According to a later analysis, parvovirus B19, influenza, CMV and Epstein-Barr virus appeared linked to several top co-occurrence clusters. A later analysis found that TCR association rates varied across HLA loci, with DRB1 alleles showing the most associated TCRs and HLA-C alleles the fewest. Compared with equally common non-associated chains, HLA-associated TCR beta chains in a later analysis were more clonally expanded and had lower generation probabilities. Broadly in line with IMGT annotations, most TCR beta V segments showed up in productive rearrangements about 87% or about 30% of the time in an earlier analysis of about 500 of the donors. A group of highly shared sequence variants was considered likely to be a technical artifact of the sequencing pipeline. It was suggested by the authors that the approach could potentially be generalized to other disease states and immunological phenotypes. The study gave a list of some 150 TCR beta chains associated with cytomegalovirus. Immune exposure information for the cohort was limited to CMV serostatus. Most TCR sequences were observed very rarely across donors, whereas some public TCRs were present in many individuals. A few of the identified cytomegalovirus-associated TCR beta chains were confirmed in vitro to be specific for cytomegalovirus antigens. A further reported finding was that TCR beta sequences accurately predicted the HLA-A and HLA-B alleles for most subjects in the first cohort.

CDR1 and CDR2 were assigned from the germline V gene (reference sequence) as LNHDA and SQIVND. The CDR3 has 15 amino acids, counting the end cysteine and phenylalanine. The read is trimmed to its CDR3 DNA, 45 bases read in frame from base 1. V gives up 3 bases and J gives up 6 bases, and the segment between their germline ends measures 17 bases. Concerning this clone itself: No cognate antigen has been identified for it.

The library was produced with the immunoSEQ multiplex PCR assay. For the multiplex PCR, a mixture combining 60 forward primers for TCR Vbeta segments and 13 reverse primers for TCR Jbeta segments was used. Amplification of the CDR3 region of rearranged TCR beta genes was performed with a multiplex PCR assay on genomic DNA. Amplified TCR beta libraries were sequenced as 87-base-pair reads on the Illumina HiSeq System. From the authors' description of their analysis: A later analysis counted around 72 million unique TCR beta chains across the 650 to 800 repertoires, and around 9.9 million of these chains were shared by at least two donors. Raw reads were error-corrected and collapsed into unique sequences by a nearest-neighbor algorithm in which closely related sequences were merged to remove PCR and sequencing errors. Alignment of CDR3 sequences to IMGT reference sequences was used to assign V, D and J gene segments. Each retained sequence needed at least a six-nucleotide match to both a V gene segment and a J gene segment. Rearrangements were called productive when the CDR3 lacked stop codons and stayed in frame with V and J; all others were non-productive. CDR3 was defined according to IMGT convention as the region running from the second conserved V-encoded cysteine to the conserved J-encoded phenylalanine. The earlier analysis of about 590 of the donors excluded sequences that lacked an unambiguous match to a single V gene segment. In an earlier analysis of approximately 610 of the donors, V segments were called functional above 56.7% productive rearrangements and were called segregating when the between-donor standard deviation exceeded 5%. A statistical classification framework was built for diagnosing cytomegalovirus status from the catalog of TCR beta chain sequences. A later analysis assigned V and J genes by comparing TCR nucleotide sequences with IMGT/GENE-DB human TR gene sequences. Using the TCRdist pipeline, a later analysis assigned CDR3 sequences along with most-parsimonious VDJ recombination scenarios. In a later analysis, each TCR beta chain was defined by its CDR3 amino acid sequence together with its V-gene family, and reads without a unique V-gene family were excluded. In a later analysis, 550 to 650 highly shared, low-generation-probability nucleotide sequences were removed to address suspected cross-contamination and a sequencing artifact. In a later analysis, a clonal expansion index was calculated for each public chain from normalized within-repertoire ranks of inferred template counts. Generation probabilities in a later analysis came from a VDJ recombination model fitted to out-of-frame rearrangements, and those results were checked against IGoR. Hypergeometric tests were used in a later analysis to score TCR-TCR, TCR-HLA and TCR-CMV co-occurrence, with a repertoire-size bias correction applied to the TCR pairs. False discovery rates were estimated in a later analysis by permuting HLA or CMV assignments 20 times. A later analysis grouped co-occurring TCRs with DBSCAN, adding TCRdist sequence similarity when clustering within HLA-allele-positive subsets. For co-occurrence clustering, repertoires with fewer than 30,000 or more than 120,000 public chains were excluded, along with 5 or 6 repertoires with anomalous nucleotide sharing. The clones in this table, taken by TCRdb from immuneACCESS, are in-frame only. Not every clone is retained; where verified, under half of the shortfall comes from an unresolved V gene, and the cause of the rest is unknown. The V and J calls and clone size come from that table; D and trimming were worked out from the DNA. The sample's table lists a count of about 150,000 clones. In total, the top ten clones hold roughly 2% of the sample.

The cohort consisted of some 670 healthy bone marrow donors. At the time of sampling, every cohort member was nominally healthy, though immune exposures that went unrecorded were likely present. The donor tested CMV seronegative, placing the donor among the approximately 360 seronegative members of the cohort. Every donor gave a peripheral blood sample, and the peripheral blood mononuclear cells from that sample were used for TCR beta sequencing. The Qiagen DNeasy Blood Extraction Kit was used to extract genomic DNA from the blood cell samples. This receptor chain uses TRBV19 and TRBJ1-2, with TRBD1 perhaps the D gene, on 5 matching bases. Sequences were obtained from PBMCs. This sequence originates from a man between 25 and 39 years old in good health and CMV-seronegative. The sequenced DNA: TGTGCCAGTAGTATCTTGACAGCCGCCTACCATGGCTACACCTTC. This sequence encodes CASSILTAAYHGYTF.